This T cell receptor (beta chain) was captured in a study of blood T cell repertoires in COVID-19. Study details: There were acute and convalescent COVID-19 samples, and they came from the United States, Italy and Spain. Sources were T cells, B-cell-depleted T cells, or PBMCs; the material itself was cDNA or gDNA.

The V gene's germline CDR1 is SNHLY and CDR2 FYNNEI. V trimming: 5 bases; J trimming: 7 bases; junction bases outside the gene matches: 7. This CDR3 spans 13 amino acids. TCRdb keeps only in-frame clones here, not all; method: immunoSEQ multiplex PCR. The sample has approximately 290,000 clones; nearly 90% are singletons. Assignments of participants to cohorts depended upon their own reported clinical history. The origin of this receptor is a young woman with acute COVID-19. Sequenced material: PBMCs or T cells enriched from blood (not recorded which). J is TRBJ2-7 and V is TRBV2; 8 positions match TRBD2. Here the CDR3 DNA reads TGTGCCAGCAGTACCGGACCGGGGGGGGAGCAGTACTTC. This translates into CASSTGPGGEQYF.